Below, 20 T cell receptor beta chains from the same sample are listed, as sequenced in a study of regulatory T cells in long-lasting Graves disease. Time point described: newly diagnosed GD, antithyroid drugs for less than 3 months. The TCR library was made from RNA that had been extracted from PBMCs in TRIzol. CDR3 regions were amplified by Arm-PCR using iRepertoire HTBI primers to build TCR beta libraries. MiXCR, run by TCRdb on the multiplex PCR reads, gives a single entry per CDR3 protein. The sample records hundreds of thousands of distinct CDR3 sequences, roughly a sixth being singletons. The source was peripheral blood mononuclear cells (PBMCs), collected at new diagnosis, from a patient treated with antithyroid drugs. Every receptor here comes from a female donor with Graves disease.

This clonotype was seen at least ten times. The gene calls are TRBV6-1 and TRBJ2-5; a possible D gene is TRBD2 (7 bases). CDR1 is MNHNS and CDR2 is SASEGT in the germline V gene. The V end was cut by 1 base, the J end by 6 bases, with 15 bases between. This CDR3 is 15 amino acids long. The CDR3 nucleotides read TGTGCCAGCAGTGAAGAAATCGGGGGGCCAAAGACCCAGTACTTC. It codes for CASSEEIGGPKTQYF.

The sample holds many counts of this clonotype. The gene calls are TRBV2 and TRBJ1-2; possible D gene TRBD1, 5 bases. Germline values: CDR1 SNHLY, CDR2 FYNNEI. The CDR3 has 12 amino acids. V dropped 7 bases and J dropped 4 bases, with 10 bases sitting between them. CDR3 bases: TGTGCCAGCACGGGACCGCTCTATGGCTACACCTTC. Amino acids: CASTGPLYGYTF.

The sample holds many counts of this clonotype. The chain is built from TRBV7-9 and TRBJ2-1; unclear D gene. The germline CDR1 and CDR2 sequences are SEHNR and FQNEAQ (reference sequence). Trimming left V 6 bases short and J 2 bases short, with 11 bases between. The CDR3 sequence is 14 residues long. In DNA, the CDR3 is TGTGCCAGCAGTCGGCCGGCCACCTACAATGAGCAGTTCTTC. The encoded protein is CASSRPATYNEQFF.

This clonotype has ten or more counts. The chain uses TRBV3-1 and TRBJ2-7; D remains ambiguous. Germline V gives CDR1 LGHDT, CDR2 YNNKEL (reference sequence). The length of the CDR3 is 12 residues. Trimming pared 5 bases from V and 8 bases from J, leaving 13 bases between. CDR3 region: CASSVPGVKQYF. The CDR3 DNA sequence: TGTGCCAGCAGCGTCCCAGGTGTCAAGCAGTACTTC.

There are many counts of this clonotype. This sequence joins TRBV5-1 and TRBJ2-3; maybe TRBD2 (6 bases). The length of the CDR3 is 15 residues. Between the trimmed V and J ends, which lost 4 bases and 5 bases, there was a span of 17 bases. Germline V lookup: CDR1 SGHRS, CDR2 YFSETQ. CDR3 region: CASSGNDGGVDTQYF. Here the CDR3 DNA reads TGCGCCAGCAGCGGAAACGACGGAGGGGTAGATACGCAGTATTTT.

The V and J genes are TRBV5-1 and TRBJ2-1; TRBD2 matches at 7 bases. The CDR3 loop spans 16 amino acids. Germline V CDR1 and CDR2: SGHRS, YFSETQ. With V trimmed by 0 bases and J by 6 bases, 9 bases remained unmatched. Here the CDR3 DNA reads TGCGCCAGCAGCTTGGTCGCGGGAGCAGGCCCCAATGAGCAGTTCTTC. This codes for CASSLVAGAGPNEQFF.

This clonotype was detected many times. V gene TRBV4-3 combines with J gene TRBJ2-3; the match to TRBD2 covers 10 bases. The germline gives CDR1 LGHNA, CDR2 YSLEER. There are 16 residues in the CDR3. J lost 6 bases, V lost 1 base, and 7 bases had no gene match. The CDR3 loop is CASSQVTAGGPDTQYF. The CDR3 coding sequence is TGCGCCAGCAGCCAAGTCACAGCGGGAGGGCCGGATACGCAGTATTTT.

This clonotype was seen repeatedly, ten times or more. The chain links TRBV27 to TRBJ2-5, with TRBD2 matching 14 bases. The germline V gene encodes CDR1 MNHEY and CDR2 SMNVEV (reference sequence). CDR3 length equals 18 residues. The junction had 13 bases not matched to a gene; V was cut back by 8 bases and J by 2 bases. The CDR3 protein is CASGPGTSGSFSQETQYF. The CDR3 coding sequence is TGTGCCAGCGGCCCGGGGACTAGCGGGAGTTTCTCTCAAGAGACCCAGTACTTC.

In its sample, this clonotype was seen many times. The CDR3 DNA is TGTGCCAGCAGTTTTAACGGCCAGTCGCTTGGCTACACCTTC. It yields the protein CASSFNGQSLGYTF. This chain uses TRBV12-3 or TRBV12-4 with TRBJ1-2, with D uncertain. Trimming removed 3 bases from V and 7 bases from J, with 15 bases in between. The CDR3 is 14 amino acids.

The chain recombines TRBV4-2 with TRBJ2-1; 9 positions agree with TRBD2. This CDR3 comprises 15 residues. From germline, CDR1 is LGHNA and CDR2 YNFKEQ. V gave up 4 bases and J gave up 8 bases; unmatched junction bases: 9. CDR3 DNA sequence: TGTGCCAGCAGCCGAACAACCATAGCGGGAGATGAGCAGTTCTTC. Encoded protein: CASSRTTIAGDEQFF.

Details on this clonotype: A much more abundant neighbour one base away suggests this may be a read error. This chain links TRBV15 with TRBJ1-1, with D unclear. Per germline, CDR1 LNHNV and CDR2 YYDKDF (reference sequence). CDR3 length equals 15 residues. The CDR3 loop reads CAISKNQAMSTEAFF. The CDR3 nucleotides are TGTGCCATCAGCAAAAATCAGGCGATGAGCACTGAAGCTTTCTTT.

The table lists this clonotype with a few counts. The chain is built from TRBV29-1 and TRBJ2-7; perhaps D is TRBD1 or TRBD2 (5 bases each). Germline assignment: CDR1 SQVTM and CDR2 ANQGSEA. The CDR3 extends over 16 amino acids. V lost 6 bases, J lost 3 bases, and 24 bases lay in between. CDR3 bases: TGCAGCGTATTAGGGGTCCGCAGGGACCGAGGCTACGAGCAGTACTTC. Its translation: CSVLGVRRDRGYEQYF.

This clonotype was counted only a few times. The V call is TRBV20-1, the J call TRBJ2-5; tentatively, D is TRBD1 (5 bases). Trimming pared 2 bases from V and 5 bases from J, leaving 12 bases between. Germline values: CDR1 DFQATT, CDR2 SNEGSKA (reference sequence). The CDR3 sequence is 13 residues long. The CDR3 protein is CSARYQGPETQYF. The CDR3 region has the DNA TGCAGTGCTAGATACCAGGGTCCGGAGACCCAGTACTTC.

This clonotype appeared many times. The CDR3 nucleotides are TGCGCCAGCAGTGAGTCAGGAATCGGGGAGACCCAGTACTTC. Its protein is CASSESGIGETQYF. V usage is TRBV10-1 and J usage is TRBJ2-5; D gene uncertain. This CDR3 region has 14 residues. Germline values: CDR1 WNHNN, CDR2 SYGVQD (reference sequence). V was shortened by 0 bases and J by 5 bases, with 10 bases between the two germline ends.

This clonotype has a count of ten or more. The V gene is TRBV9, the J gene TRBJ2-2; D unclear. Germline CDR1 reads SGDLS; CDR2 reads YYNGEE. Trimming left V 0 bases short and J 3 bases short, with 9 bases between. The CDR3 loop spans 15 amino acids. In nucleotides, the CDR3 is TGTGCCAGCAGCGTAGCGACAAAGGACACCGGGGAGCTGTTTTTT. Its translation is CASSVATKDTGELFF.

In its sample, this clonotype was seen a few times. This chain connects TRBV27 to TRBJ1-3; 7 bases line up with TRBD1. The germline V gene has CDR1 MNHEY and CDR2 SMNVEV (reference sequence). The CDR3 has 15 amino acids. The V gene end was trimmed by 2 bases and the J gene end by 0 bases; junction bases not matched to a gene: 1. The CDR3 is CASSLNRGSGNTIYF. The CDR3 DNA sequence: TGTGCCAGCAGTTTAAACAGGGGCTCTGGAAACACCATATATTTT.

The chain has TRBV12-3 or TRBV12-4 and TRBJ1-2; 9 bases match TRBD1. The CDR3 runs to 13 residues. V lost 3 bases, J lost 7 bases, and 3 bases stayed unmatched. The CDR3 nucleotides are TGTGCCAGCAGTTTTACAGGGGGCGGTGGCTACACCTTC. This sequence encodes CASSFTGGGGYTF.

This clonotype was seen a handful of times. V is TRBV6-2 or TRBV6-3 and J is TRBJ1-2, with unresolved D. V was cut by 6 bases and J by 2 bases, with 13 bases left in between. The CDR3 loop spans 14 amino acids. Germline loops: CDR1 MNHEY, CDR2 SVGEGT. CDR3 residues: CASSRHDVNYGYTF. The CDR3 DNA reads TGTGCCAGCAGCCGGCATGACGTAAACTATGGCTACACCTTC.

Turning to this clonotype: Being one base from a much bigger clone, this may be a read error. This chain links TRBV5-6 with TRBJ1-1; the match to TRBD1 covers 9 bases. This CDR3 is built from 15 residues. CDR1 and CDR2 from the germline V gene are SGHDT and YYEEEE. The CDR3 region is CASSWGTGRNTGAFF. CDR3 bases: TGTGCCAGCAGCTGGGGGACAGGGAGGAACACTGGAGCTTTCTTT.

In this sample, this clonotype turned up many times. This CDR3 is CASSSGQVLATQYF. CDR3 nucleotide sequence: TGTGCCAGCAGTTCCGGACAGGTCCTTGCGACCCAGTACTTC. The chain joins TRBV27 to TRBJ2-5; TRBD1 aligns across 7 bases. The V and J ends lost 4 bases and 7 bases, in that order; junction bases with no gene match: 9. Germline V gene sequence: CDR1 MNHEY, CDR2 SMNVEV (reference sequence). CDR3 length: 14 amino acids.